This TCR beta chain originates from a study of cytomegalovirus exposure and HLA in healthy donors. Study-level background: In an early release, HLA-typed donors contributed 75 million to 85 million unique TCR sequences.

V dropped 1 base and J dropped 5 bases, with 12 bases sitting between them. The CDR3 consists of 14 residues. The germline V gene has CDR1 SEHNR and CDR2 FQNEAQ (reference sequence). Despite likely unrecorded immune exposures, the donors were nominally healthy at the time of sampling. A remark on this clone: The antigen remains undetermined.

The study's findings and limits: TRBV6-2, TRBV6-3 and other indistinguishable V segments were excluded. In a later analysis, the majority of CMV-associated beta chains seemingly showed HLA restriction.

Primers for the PCR totalled 60 Vbeta and 13 Jbeta. TCRdb's copy holds only in-frame clones and misses some; the assay was immunoSEQ multiplex PCR. The table lists about 130,000 clones, 80% to 85% of them singletons. The chain couples TRBV7-9 to TRBJ2-7, with D possibly being TRBD2 (6 bases). This clonotype was obtained from a young man in good health and CMV-seronegative. Material: PBMCs. The CDR3 spells CASSLEETSNEQYF. CDR3 nucleotides: TGTGCCAGCAGCTTAGAAGAAACTAGCAACGAGCAGTACTTC.